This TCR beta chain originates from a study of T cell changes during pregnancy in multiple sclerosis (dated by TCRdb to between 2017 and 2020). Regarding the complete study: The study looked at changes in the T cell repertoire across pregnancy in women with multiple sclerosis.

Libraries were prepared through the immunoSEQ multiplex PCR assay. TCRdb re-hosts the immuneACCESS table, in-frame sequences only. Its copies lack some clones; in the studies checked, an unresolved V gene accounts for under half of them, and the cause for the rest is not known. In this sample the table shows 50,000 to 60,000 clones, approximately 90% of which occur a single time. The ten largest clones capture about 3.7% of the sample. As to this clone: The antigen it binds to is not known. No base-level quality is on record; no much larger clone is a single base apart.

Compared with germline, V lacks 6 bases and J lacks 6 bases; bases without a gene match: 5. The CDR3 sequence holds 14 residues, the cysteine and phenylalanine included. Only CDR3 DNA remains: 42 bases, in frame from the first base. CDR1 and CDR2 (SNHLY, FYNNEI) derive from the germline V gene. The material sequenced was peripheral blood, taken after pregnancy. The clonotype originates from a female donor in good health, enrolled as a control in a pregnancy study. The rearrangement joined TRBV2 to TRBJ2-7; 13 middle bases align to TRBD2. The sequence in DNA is TGTGCCAGCAGCGAACTAGCGGGAGGGTCCGAGCAGTACTTC. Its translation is CASSELAGGSEQYF.